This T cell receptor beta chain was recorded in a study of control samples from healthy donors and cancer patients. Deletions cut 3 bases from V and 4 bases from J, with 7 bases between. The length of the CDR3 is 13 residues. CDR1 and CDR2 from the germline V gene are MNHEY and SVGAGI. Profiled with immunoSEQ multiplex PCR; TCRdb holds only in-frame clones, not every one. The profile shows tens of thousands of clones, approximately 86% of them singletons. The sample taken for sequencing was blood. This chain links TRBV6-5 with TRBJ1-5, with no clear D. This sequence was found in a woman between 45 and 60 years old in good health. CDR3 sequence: CASSYTGNQPQHF. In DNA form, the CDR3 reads TGTGCCAGCAGTTATACGGGAAATCAGCCCCAGCATTTT.